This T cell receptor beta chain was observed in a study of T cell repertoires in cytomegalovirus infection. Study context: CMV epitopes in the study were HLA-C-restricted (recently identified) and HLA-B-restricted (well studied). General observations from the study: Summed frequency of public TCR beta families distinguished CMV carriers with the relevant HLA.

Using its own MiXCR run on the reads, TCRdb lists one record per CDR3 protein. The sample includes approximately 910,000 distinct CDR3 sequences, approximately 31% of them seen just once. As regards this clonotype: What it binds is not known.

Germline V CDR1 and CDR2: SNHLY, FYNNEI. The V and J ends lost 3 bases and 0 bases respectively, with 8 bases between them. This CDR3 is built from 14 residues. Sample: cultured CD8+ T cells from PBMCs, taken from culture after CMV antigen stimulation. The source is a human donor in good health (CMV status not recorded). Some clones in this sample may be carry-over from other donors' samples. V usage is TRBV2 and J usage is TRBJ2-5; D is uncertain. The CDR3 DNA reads TGTGCCAGCAGTGAGGTGGGGTACCAAGAGACCCAGTACTTC. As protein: CASSEVGYQETQYF.